A single sample gave rise to the 32 T cell receptor beta chains below, sequenced in a study of cytomegalovirus exposure and HLA in healthy donors. Profiling relied on immunoSEQ multiplex PCR, and the TCRdb table lists in-frame clones only, not all of them. The sample has approximately 120,000 clones; around 90% are singletons. The specimen was PBMCs. The receptor set was obtained from a woman under 30 in good health and CMV-seronegative.

V and J are TRBV27 and TRBJ2-7, with 9 bases matching TRBD2. CDR1 is MNHEY and CDR2 is SMNVEV in the germline V gene (reference sequence). The CDR3 totals 16 residues. With V trimmed by 5 bases and J by 4 bases, 12 bases remained unmatched. For the CDR3, the DNA is TGTGCCAGCAGTCCCGAATTGGCGGGGGGGCGGTACGAGCAGTACTTC. Amino acid sequence: CASSPELAGGRYEQYF.

V is TRBV2 and J is TRBJ2-7; 10 positions agree with TRBD2. Germline trimming cut 4 bases from V and 7 bases from J; bases unmatched to any gene: 10. CDR3 size: 15 residues. The germline V gene encodes CDR1 SNHLY and CDR2 FYNNEI. CDR3 protein: CASSGRSSGSREQYF. The DNA for the CDR3 is TGTGCCAGCAGTGGTCGCTCTAGCGGGAGTAGGGAGCAGTACTTC.

The gene calls are TRBV28 and TRBJ1-1; no definite D call. CDR3 length: 13 amino acids. V lost 2 bases, J lost 3 bases, and 7 bases lay in between. The germline V gene encodes CDR1 MDHEN and CDR2 SYDVKM. CDR3 amino acids: CASSLGRDTEAFF. The CDR3 DNA follows: TGTGCCAGCAGTTTAGGCCGGGACACTGAAGCTTTCTTT.

The chain uses TRBV27 and TRBJ2-7; the D gene is possibly TRBD1 (7 bases). Trimming took 1 base from V and 3 from J, leaving 16 bases between them. This CDR3 region has 16 residues. Germline CDR1 and CDR2: MNHEY and SMNVEV (reference sequence). The CDR3 DNA reads as TGTGCCAGCAGTTTATTAGTGGCAGGGGGGATCTACGAGCAGTACTTC. This sequence encodes CASSLLVAGGIYEQYF.

The chain carries TRBV15 and TRBJ1-4; the D gene is possibly TRBD1 (6 bases). Trimming took 0 bases from V and 8 from J, leaving 16 bases between them. The germline V gene encodes CDR1 LNHNV and CDR2 YYDKDF (reference sequence). This CDR3 has 16 residues. This CDR3 reads CATSRDAGEGFEKLFF. CDR3 sequence (DNA): TGTGCCACCAGCAGAGATGCAGGGGAGGGGTTCGAAAAACTGTTTTTT.

This sequence joins TRBV18 and TRBJ1-6, with unresolved D. Germline CDR1 is KGHSH and CDR2 is LQKENI. There are 14 residues in the CDR3. Trimming left V 6 bases short and J 3 bases short, with 9 bases between. This CDR3 is CASSQDRYNSPLHF. In DNA, the CDR3 is TGTGCCAGCTCTCAGGATCGCTATAATTCACCCCTCCACTTT.

This chain connects TRBV30 to TRBJ1-5, with 9 bases that match TRBD1. CDR1 and CDR2 (germline): GTSNPN, SVGIG (reference sequence). The CDR3 has 16 residues. With 3 bases clipped from V and 1 base from J, the junction kept 7 bases outside the gene matches. CDR3 region: CAWRGQGRLSNQPQHF. CDR3 nucleotide sequence: TGTGCCTGGAGGGGACAGGGACGGCTAAGCAATCAGCCCCAGCATTTT.

The V gene is TRBV13, the J gene TRBJ2-1; 8 bases fit TRBD2. V trimming: 2 bases; J trimming: 4 bases; junction bases outside the gene matches: 13. The CDR3 covers 18 residues. Germline values: CDR1 PRHDT, CDR2 FYEKMQ (reference sequence). The CDR3: CASSLQALMAGGYNEQFF. The CDR3 DNA reads TGTGCCAGCAGCTTACAGGCCCTTATGGCGGGGGGTTACAATGAGCAGTTCTTC. Full variable domain (remainder filled in from reference TRBV13 and TRBJ2-1): AAGVIQSPRHLIKEKRETATLKCYPIPRHDTVYWYQQGPGQDPQFLISFYEKMQSDKGSIPDRFSAQQFSDYHSELNMSSLELGDSALYFCASSLQALMAGGYNEQFFGPGTRLTVL.

The chain recombines TRBV28 with TRBJ2-7; TRBD2 matches at 11 bases. The CDR3 totals 15 residues. The V segment lost 4 bases and the J segment 3 bases; nucleotides outside the gene matches: 5. Germline V CDR1 and CDR2: MDHEN, SYDVKM. The DNA for the CDR3 is TGTGCCAGCAGTTCGAGACTAGCGGGACTCTACGAGCAGTACTTC. Protein product: CASSSRLAGLYEQYF.

The genes are TRBV6-1 and TRBJ2-5; perhaps TRBD2 as D (5 bases). CDR3 length: 12 amino acids. From germline, CDR1 is MNHNS and CDR2 SASEGT. Trimming left V 5 bases short and J 4 bases short, with 8 bases between. CDR3 in amino acids: CASSFAGETQYF. The CDR3, as DNA: TGTGCCAGCAGTTTTGCGGGAGAGACCCAGTACTTC.

The chain carries TRBV7-2 and TRBJ2-3, with unresolved D. The V gene lost 1 base and the J gene lost 3 bases, with 8 bases spanning the gap. Germline V gene data show CDR1 as SGHTA and CDR2 as FQGNSA. CDR3 size: 14 residues. The CDR3 loop reads CASSLGVSTDTQYF. The CDR3 nucleotides read TGTGCCAGCAGCTTAGGTGTTTCGACAGATACGCAGTATTTT.

The rearrangement joins TRBV30 to TRBJ2-5; perhaps TRBD2 as D (5 bases). The end of the DNA fits TRBJ2-7 better, so the J call may be wrong. The CDR3 contains 14 residues. Germline V gives CDR1 GTSNPN, CDR2 SVGIG (reference sequence). Here the CDR3 DNA reads TGTGCCTGGAGAAAGAGGGATTTCTCCTACGAGCAGTACTTC. It encodes CAWRKRDFSYEQYF.

The rearrangement joins TRBV27 to TRBJ1-2; 9 nucleotides match TRBD1. CDR1 is MNHEY and CDR2 is SMNVEV in the germline V gene (reference sequence). The CDR3 consists of 16 residues. With V trimmed by 4 bases and J by 1 base, 7 bases remained unmatched. The CDR3 DNA sequence: TGTGCCAGCAGTTACGACAGGGGGTTAAATAACTATGGCTACACCTTC. Its protein product is CASSYDRGLNNYGYTF.

The chain is built from TRBV27 and TRBJ2-7; 10 bases are shared with TRBD2. The CDR3 is 15 amino acids. Per germline, CDR1 MNHEY and CDR2 SMNVEV (reference sequence). V lost 0 bases and J lost 3; bases outside the gene matches: 2. The CDR3 DNA is TGTGCCAGCAGTTTATCCAGCGGGGGGGACTACGAGCAGTACTTC. Encoded protein: CASSLSSGGDYEQYF.

This clone was detected only once. The rearrangement links TRBV5-5 to TRBJ1-3; D may be TRBD1 (5 bases). The CDR3 contains 18 residues. The germline V and J ends were trimmed by 4 bases and 0 bases, with 20 bases remaining between them. Germline values: CDR1 SGHKS, CDR2 YYEKEE (reference sequence). CDR3 region: CASSGWRTTGPSGNTIYF. The CDR3 DNA sequence: TGTGCCAGCAGCGGGTGGCGAACCACAGGACCCTCTGGAAACACCATATATTTT.

The CDR3 bases are TGTGCCAGCAGTTTAACTACCGGGGAGCTGTTTTTT. As protein: CASSLTTGELFF. The rearrangement links TRBV28 to TRBJ2-2; D gene unclear. Per germline, CDR1 MDHEN and CDR2 SYDVKM. Trimming left V 2 bases short and J 5 bases short, with 3 bases between. This CDR3 contains 12 residues.

The V and J genes are TRBV2 and TRBJ2-3; TRBD1 agrees at 10 bases. V was pared by 7 bases and J by 5 bases, with 9 bases of the junction left unmatched. In germline, CDR1 is SNHLY, CDR2 FYNNEI. The CDR3 spans 15 residues. The DNA of the CDR3 is TGTGCCAGCATAATAGACAGGGGGCGCTTAGATACGCAGTATTTT. This gives the protein CASIIDRGRLDTQYF.

The gene calls are TRBV7-9 and TRBJ1-1; D is undetermined. Germline-derived CDR1 and CDR2 are SEHNR and FQNEAQ (reference sequence). This CDR3 contains 14 residues. Trimming removed 4 bases at V and 8 bases at J, with 17 bases between. The CDR3 is CASSSRAGRSEAFF. DNA for the CDR3: TGTGCCAGCAGCTCGCGGGCAGGACGCTCAGAAGCTTTCTTT.

The CDR3 coding sequence is TGTGCCAGCAGCTCAACCTACGAGCAGTACTTC. Translating it yields CASSSTYEQYF. This chain uses TRBV13 with TRBJ2-7, with D hard to call. There are 11 residues in the CDR3. CDR1 is PRHDT, CDR2 FYEKMQ, per germline (reference sequence). Trimming shortened V by 4 bases and J by 2 bases, and 3 bases separated the two germline ends.

The chain uses TRBV5-1 and TRBJ1-5; no clear D. The CDR3 is made up of 15 amino acids. Germline V gene sequence: CDR1 SGHRS, CDR2 YFSETQ. Trimming removed 4 bases at V and 3 bases at J, with 14 bases between. DNA for the CDR3: TGCGCCAGCAGCCTTGACGGGGAAGTCAATCAGCCCCAGCATTTT. Protein product: CASSLDGEVNQPQHF.

The chain uses TRBV15 and TRBJ1-3, with 7 bases identical to TRBD1. The germline V gene has CDR1 LNHNV and CDR2 YYDKDF (reference sequence). The CDR3 contains 17 residues. The ends lost 6 bases at V and 3 bases at J; junction bases unmatched: 14. The CDR3 loop is CATSTETQGNYGNTIYF. In DNA, the CDR3 is TGTGCCACCAGTACTGAAACACAGGGGAATTATGGAAACACCATATATTTT. The entire variable domain, with the rest obtained from reference TRBV15 and TRBJ1-3, is as follows: DAMVIQNPRYQVTQFGKPVTLSCSQTLNHNVMYWYQQKSSQAPKLLFHYYDKDFNNEADTPDNFQSRRPNTSFCFLDIRSPGLGDTAMYLCATSTETQGNYGNTIYFGEGSWLTVV.

This clone is medium-sized within its sample. V is TRBV28 and J is TRBJ1-2; 7 nucleotides line up with TRBD1. This CDR3 has 13 amino acids. Germline V CDR1 and CDR2: MDHEN, SYDVKM. Losses at the gene ends were 2 bases for V and 4 bases for J; bases not matched to a gene: 1. The CDR3 nucleotides are TGTGCCAGCAGTTTAGGACAGGTCTATGGCTACACCTTC. Translation gives CASSLGQVYGYTF.

The genes are TRBV19 and TRBJ2-3; possible D gene TRBD1, 5 bases. Between the trimmed V and J ends, which lost 6 bases and 1 base, there was a span of 14 bases. Germline V gene data show CDR1 as LNHDA and CDR2 as SQIVND (reference sequence). The CDR3 runs 15 residues. The CDR3 here is CASSTQGVRTDTQYF. CDR3 bases: TGTGCCAGTAGCACGCAAGGGGTACGCACAGATACGCAGTATTTT. Full variable domain (remainder filled in from reference TRBV19 and TRBJ2-3): DGGITQSPKYLFRKEGQNVTLSCEQNLNHDAMYWYRQDPGQGLRLIYYSQIVNDFQKGDIAEGYSVSREKKESFPLTVTSAQKNPTAFYLCASSTQGVRTDTQYFGPGTRLTVL.

The CDR3, as DNA: TGTGCCAGCAGTAAAGGCCAGGTGAACACTGAAGCTTTCTTT. Translating it yields CASSKGQVNTEAFF. The rearrangement uses TRBV6-1 and TRBJ1-1, with D uncertain. Trimming pared 5 bases from V and 0 bases from J, leaving 10 bases between. Germline-derived CDR1 and CDR2 are MNHNS and SASEGT. The CDR3 runs 14 residues.

The chain has TRBV2 and TRBJ2-7; TRBD2 is a possible D gene (6 bases). Germline CDR1 is SNHLY and CDR2 is FYNNEI. The ends were cut back, 7 bases at V and 0 bases at J, with 13 bases in the middle. This CDR3 is 14 amino acids long. The CDR3 sequence: CASTRTILSYEQYF. In nucleotides, the CDR3 is TGTGCCAGCACCCGGACTATTCTCTCCTACGAGCAGTACTTC.

V usage is TRBV29-1 and J usage is TRBJ1-1; the D is unclear. V was shortened by 4 bases and J by 7 bases, with 10 bases between the two germline ends. This CDR3 comprises 11 residues. Germline CDR1 reads SQVTM; CDR2 reads ANQGSEA. CDR3 residues: CSVAVSGEAFF. The CDR3 DNA is TGCAGCGTTGCAGTTTCGGGTGAAGCTTTCTTT.

The chain has TRBV11-2 and TRBJ1-4; tentatively, D is TRBD1 (5 bases). The CDR3 contains 15 residues. CDR1 is SGHAT and CDR2 is FQNNGV in the germline V gene. V lost 1 base and J lost 8, with 14 bases in between. The CDR3 is CASSLGAGQNEKLFF. DNA of the CDR3: TGTGCCAGCAGCTTAGGTGCAGGGCAAAACGAAAAACTGTTTTTT.

This chain joins TRBV27 and TRBJ2-7, with D possibly TRBD1 on 6 matching bases. Germline CDR1 reads MNHEY; CDR2 reads SMNVEV (reference sequence). The V gene lost 4 bases and the J gene lost 5 bases, with 12 bases spanning the gap. The CDR3 is 13 residues long. As DNA, the CDR3 is TGTGCCAGCAGTTACAACCGACAGGACGAGCAGTACTTC. The encoded protein is CASSYNRQDEQYF.

V usage is TRBV6-6 and J usage is TRBJ2-1, with a weak D call TRBD1 (5 bases). The V gene's germline CDR1 is MNHNY and CDR2 SVGAGI (reference sequence). Deletions cut 4 bases from V and 12 bases from J, with 16 bases between. The CDR3 is 13 amino acids. The CDR3 is CASSWIQGKGQFF. Here the CDR3 DNA reads TGTGCCAGCAGTTGGATCCAGGGAAAGGGGCAGTTCTTC.

This chain links TRBV11-1 with TRBJ2-5; D not resolved. Per germline, CDR1 SGHAT and CDR2 FQDESV (reference sequence). There are 14 residues in the CDR3. V lost 2 bases and J lost 2, with 9 bases in between. The CDR3 DNA sequence: TGTGCCAGCAGCTTAACCTACCTTCAAGAGACCCAGTACTTC. It specifies CASSLTYLQETQYF.

The chain links TRBV6-5 to TRBJ2-1; 13 bases line up with TRBD2. The CDR3 sequence is 16 residues long. The V gene's germline CDR1 is MNHEY and CDR2 SVGAGI. Unmatched junction bases numbered 7, after V lost 4 bases and J lost 7 bases. For the CDR3, the DNA is TGTGCCAGCAGTTCAACCGGGACTAGCGGGAAGAATGAGCAGTTCTTC. This encodes CASSSTGTSGKNEQFF.

V usage is TRBV10-3 and J usage is TRBJ2-5; D ambiguous. From germline, CDR1 is ENHRY and CDR2 SYGVKD. The CDR3 runs 12 residues. V was pared by 5 bases and J by 5 bases, with 9 bases between. The CDR3 here is CAISSVQETQYF. CDR3 nucleotide sequence: TGTGCCATCAGTTCAGTACAGGAGACCCAGTACTTC.